The 7 T cell receptor beta chains in this list originate from one sample, sequenced in a study of cytomegalovirus exposure and HLA in healthy donors. The PCR used 60 Vbeta and 13 Jbeta primers. Clones were sequenced by immunoSEQ multiplex PCR, and TCRdb holds only the in-frame ones, with some missing. The table shows approximately 130,000 clones, with approximately 89% occurring only once. The material sequenced was PBMCs. Source of these receptors: a woman between 25 and 40 years old in good health and CMV-seropositive.

The rearrangement joins TRBV6-5 to TRBJ1-2; D gene ambiguous. The germline CDR1 and CDR2 sequences are MNHEY and SVGAGI. The CDR3 loop spans 14 amino acids. V gave up 0 bases and J gave up 12 bases, with 17 bases separating them. CDR3 sequence reads: CASSYSKAGGKDTF. CDR3 in DNA: TGTGCCAGCAGTTACTCCAAGGCGGGAGGGAAGGACACCTTC.

J is TRBJ2-3 and V is TRBV7-3; 10 nucleotides match TRBD1. The V gene end was trimmed by 5 bases and the J gene end by 2 bases; junction bases not matched to a gene: 4. CDR3 length: 15 residues. CDR1 SGHTA and CDR2 FQGTGA come from the germline V gene. The CDR3 DNA reads as TGTGCCAGCAGCCTAGGGACAGGGGACACAGATACGCAGTATTTT. Translating gives CASSLGTGDTDTQYF.

Regarding this clone: Distinct nucleotide sequences in the sample also encode this CDR3. J is TRBJ2-7 and V is TRBV28, with D maybe TRBD2 (6 bases). This CDR3 has 14 amino acids. CDR1 is MDHEN, CDR2 SYDVKM, per germline. V dropped 4 bases and J dropped 1 base, with 11 bases sitting between them. Here the CDR3 DNA reads TGTGCCAGCAGTTCCGGGACTTCTTCCTACGAGCAGTACTTC. Protein sequence: CASSSGTSSYEQYF.

The V call is TRBV15, the J call TRBJ1-4, with D possibly being TRBD1 (5 bases). CDR3 length equals 16 residues. V gave up 0 bases and J gave up 4 bases, with 12 bases separating them. Germline V gives CDR1 LNHNV, CDR2 YYDKDF (reference sequence). Here the CDR3 reads CATSRDPTALNEKLFF. In DNA form, the CDR3 reads TGTGCCACCAGCAGAGACCCGACAGCCCTTAATGAAAAACTGTTTTTT. The complete variable domain, with remaining parts taken from reference TRBV15 and TRBJ1-4, reads DAMVIQNPRYQVTQFGKPVTLSCSQTLNHNVMYWYQQKSSQAPKLLFHYYDKDFNNEADTPDNFQSRRPNTSFCFLDIRSPGLGDTAMYLCATSRDPTALNEKLFFGSGTQLSVL.

This clone was seen only a few times. This chain uses TRBV4-1 with TRBJ2-2; TRBD2 is a possible D gene (7 bases). This CDR3 has 20 amino acids. The V end was cut by 4 bases, the J end by 5 bases, with 29 bases between. Germline V gives CDR1 MGHRA, CDR2 YSYEKL. The CDR3 sequence: CASSLLIREGGRGRTGELFF. CDR3 nucleotides: TGCGCCAGCAGCCTTCTCATCAGGGAGGGAGGCCGGGGGCGAACCGGGGAGCTGTTTTTT.

This clone was detected a few times. This sequence joins TRBV14 and TRBJ2-7, with 10 bases lining up with TRBD2. CDR3 length: 14 amino acids. J was trimmed by 6 bases and V by 5 bases; bases with no gene match: 7. Germline-derived CDR1 and CDR2 are SGHDN and FVKESK. CDR3 nucleotides: TGTGCCAGCAGCTCGGGACTAGCGTCCCTCGAGCAGTACTTC. It codes for CASSSGLASLEQYF.

The chain combines TRBV15 with TRBJ2-1; weak D call: TRBD2 (6 bases). Per the germline V gene, CDR1 is LNHNV and CDR2 is YYDKDF (reference sequence). V lost 0 bases and J 2 bases, leaving 11 bases between the germline ends. The CDR3 length is 16 residues. CDR3: CATSRDQGGAYNEQFF. The CDR3 nucleotides are TGTGCCACCAGCAGAGATCAGGGCGGGGCCTACAATGAGCAGTTCTTC.